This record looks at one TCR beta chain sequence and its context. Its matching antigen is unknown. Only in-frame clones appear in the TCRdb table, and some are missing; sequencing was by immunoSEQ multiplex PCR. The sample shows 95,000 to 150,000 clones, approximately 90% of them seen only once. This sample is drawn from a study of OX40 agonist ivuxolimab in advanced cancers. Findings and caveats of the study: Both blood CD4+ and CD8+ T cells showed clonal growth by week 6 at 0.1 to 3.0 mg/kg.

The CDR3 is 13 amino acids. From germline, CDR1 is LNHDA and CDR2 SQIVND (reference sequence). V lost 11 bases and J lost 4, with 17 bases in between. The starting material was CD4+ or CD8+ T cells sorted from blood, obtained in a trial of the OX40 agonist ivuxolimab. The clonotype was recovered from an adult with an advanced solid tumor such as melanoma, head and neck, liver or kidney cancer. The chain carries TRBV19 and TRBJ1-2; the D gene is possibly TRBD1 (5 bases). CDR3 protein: CADPLPGGYGYTF. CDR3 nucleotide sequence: TGTGCCGACCCCCTCCCGGGGGGCTATGGCTACACCTTC.